The 5 T cell receptor beta chains below were found in one sample sequenced in a study of blood T cell repertoires in COVID-19 (dated by TCRdb to the early 2020s). Library preparation was by the immunoSEQ multiplex PCR assay. The source is immuneACCESS, and TCRdb retained only in-frame sequences with V and J called. Part of the clones is not carried over; for the studies checked, unresolved V genes explain less than half of this, and the remainder is unexplained. The sample data list about 230,000 clones, and 75% to 85% of these were observed just once. The ten largest clones capture approximately 7.4% of the sample. Sequenced sample: peripheral blood. These receptors originate from a woman between 50 and 59 years old with acute or convalescent COVID-19.

V is TRBV30 and J is TRBJ1-4, with unresolved D. CDR1 is GTSNPN, CDR2 SVGIG, per germline (reference sequence). The CDR3 has 14 amino acids. V was trimmed by 3 bases and J by 2 bases, leaving 10 bases between them. The CDR3 DNA sequence: TGTGCCTGGAGAACCCGGCGGACTAATGAAAAACTGTTTTTT. Protein product: CAWRTRRTNEKLFF.

V and J are TRBV19 and TRBJ2-7; 10 bases are shared with TRBD2. There are 15 residues in the CDR3. The germline V gene has CDR1 LNHDA and CDR2 SQIVND (reference sequence). J lost 0 bases, V lost 9 bases, and 8 bases had no gene match. In DNA form, the CDR3 reads TGTGCCAGCGCCCCTACTAGCGGGGACTCCTACGAGCAGTACTTC. Residues: CASAPTSGDSYEQYF.

V gene TRBV10-1 combines with J gene TRBJ2-3; 7 bases map to TRBD1. CDR3 size: 15 residues. Trimming at V came to 9 bases and at J to 7 bases, leaving 16 bases not matched to a gene. The germline V gene has CDR1 WNHNN and CDR2 SYGVQD (reference sequence). The CDR3 region is CARKGAPRPPHTQYF. CDR3 bases: TGCGCCAGGAAGGGGGCCCCTCGCCCCCCCCATACGCAGTATTTT.

The chain links TRBV5-1 to TRBJ2-1; D might be TRBD2 (6 bases). Trimming left V 3 bases short and J 8 bases short, with 12 bases between. CDR3 length equals 13 residues. From germline, CDR1 is SGHRS and CDR2 YFSETQ. Here the CDR3 reads CASSSGLGDEQFF. The CDR3 nucleotides are TGCGCCAGCAGCTCGGGACTCGGGGATGAGCAGTTCTTC.

Note on this clone: Its ends do not fully match the called genes, so a read error is possible. The chain recombines TRBV7-6 with TRBJ2-1; 9 bases line up with TRBD1. CDR3 length: 12 residues. Germline assignment: CDR1 SGHVS and CDR2 FNYEAQ. In nucleotides, the CDR3 is TGTGCCAGCAGCTTGCCGGGACAGGGAGGGGTCTTC. It specifies CASSLPGQGGVF.